This T cell receptor beta chain originates from a study of post-analysis software for immune sequencing data. Regarding the study as a whole: The study found significantly lower normalized Chao1 diversity in multiple sclerosis patients than in controls. Several TRBV segments occurring more often in patients than controls included TRBV5-6, TRBV5-1 and TRBV20-1.

TCR beta libraries were prepared from cDNA with unique molecular identifiers. A population of about 0.85 to 11 million T cells gave rise to roughly 0.5 million cDNA molecules. From the PCR reads, TCRdb called clonotypes with MiXCR, one entry per CDR3 protein. The sample holds hundreds of thousands of distinct CDR3 sequences, about 50% seen once. Germline CDR1 reads SQVTM; CDR2 reads ANQGSEA. The V end was cut by 2 bases, the J end by 2 bases, with 13 bases between. The CDR3 has 14 residues. As concerns this clonotype: Its target is unknown.

The V and J genes are TRBV29-1 and TRBJ2-7, with TRBD1 as a possible D gene (5 bases). Sequenced sample: blood. The clonotype originates from a girl aged 5-17 years with multiple sclerosis. DNA of the CDR3: TGCAGCGTTGAAACAGGAAGGATAGCCTACGAGCAGTACTTC. It is translated as CSVETGRIAYEQYF.